The 24 T cell receptor beta chains given below trace back to one sample, sequenced in a study of PD-L1 blockade in urothelial cancer (dated by TCRdb to 2015 to 2018). Library construction relied on the immunoSEQ multiplex PCR assay. What TCRdb holds here is the immuneACCESS table cut down to in-frame rearrangements. Part of the clones is not present; checked against another copy, under half of the missing clones reflect an unresolved V gene, and the others are unexplained. This sample lists around 19,000 clones; approximately 80% were detected once. The ten biggest clones cover over 1.5% of the sample. In the paper's terms, the time point label means: peripheral blood 6 weeks after treatment start. The specimen comprised PBMCs, sampled around atezolizumab (anti-PD-L1) treatment. The receptors come from a man aged 50 to 60 with urothelial cancer.

The chain combines TRBV15 with TRBJ1-4; 7 bases map to TRBD1. V lost 2 bases and J lost 5; bases outside the gene matches: 5. The CDR3 consists of 15 residues. CDR1 is LNHNV and CDR2 is YYDKDF in the germline V gene (reference sequence). The CDR3 DNA follows: TGTGCCACCAGCAGAAGGACAGGTAGAAATGAAAAACTGTTTTTT. The encoded protein is CATSRRTGRNEKLFF.

Only a few counts were recorded for this clone. The chain links TRBV5-6 to TRBJ1-2; 8 bases line up with TRBD1. There are 16 residues in the CDR3. Unmatched junction bases numbered 18, after V lost 2 bases and J lost 12 bases. Germline values: CDR1 SGHDT, CDR2 YYEEEE. CDR3 in DNA: TGTGCCAGCAGCTTTTATTCAGGGGGCTCGGACCGGAGACACACCTTC. Its protein product is CASSFYSGGSDRRHTF.

The chain carries TRBV6-1 and TRBJ2-7; D is perhaps TRBD1 (5 bases). The length of the CDR3 is 12 residues. Between the trimmed V and J ends, which lost 6 bases and 5 bases, there was a span of 11 bases. Germline V lookup: CDR1 MNHNS, CDR2 SASEGT. CDR3 amino acids: CASSWTTDEQYV. CDR3 DNA: TGTGCCAGCAGCTGGACGACAGACGAGCAGTACGTC.

This clone was seen only once. One end of the junction is discordant with germline, which a read error may explain. The chain links TRBV7-7 to TRBJ2-2, with 8 bases matching TRBD2. The CDR3 consists of 13 residues. CDR1 is SSHAT, CDR2 FNYEAQ, per germline (reference sequence). CDR3 bases: TGTGCTAGCAGCGGGAGTGGCACCGGGGAGCTGTTTTTT. Protein sequence: CASSGSGTGELFF.

The chain employs TRBV5-6 and TRBJ2-3; tentatively, D is TRBD2 (6 bases). The germline V gene encodes CDR1 SGHDT and CDR2 YYEEEE. This CDR3 is 15 amino acids long. Trimming pared 3 bases from V and 1 base from J, leaving 12 bases between. The CDR3 DNA reads TGTGCCAGCAGCTCCGGAGGAGGGGGCACAGATACGCAGTATTTT. Residues: CASSSGGGGTDTQYF.

This chain links TRBV6-5 with TRBJ1-2; D perhaps matches TRBD1 (6 bases). The germline V gene encodes CDR1 MNHEY and CDR2 SVGAGI. Trimming took off 6 bases at V and 3 bases at J, with 11 bases between the two ends. The CDR3 is 13 residues long. The CDR3 region has the DNA TGTGCCAGCAGCCGGGGGGCAGACTATGGCTACACCTTC. Its protein product is CASSRGADYGYTF.

The rearrangement uses TRBV6-6 and TRBJ1-2, with D possibly matching TRBD1 (5 bases). The CDR3 is made up of 13 amino acids. The V gene's germline CDR1 is MNHNY and CDR2 SVGAGI (reference sequence). V shed 0 bases and J shed 4 bases, with 6 bases lying between them. The CDR3 nucleotides are TGTGCCAGCAGTTACTCGGACATCTATGGCTACACCTTC. Translation gives CASSYSDIYGYTF.

In its sample, this clone was seen a few times. The V call is TRBV19, the J call TRBJ1-3; 10 bases map to TRBD1. The germline gives CDR1 LNHDA, CDR2 SQIVND (reference sequence). CDR3 length equals 17 residues. The ends lost 2 bases at V and 4 bases at J; junction bases unmatched: 8. CDR3 nucleotide sequence: TGTGCCAGTAGTATAAGGACAGGGGGGACGCGCGGAAACACCATATATTTT. Its protein product is CASSIRTGGTRGNTIYF.

This clone was found a few times. The rearrangement links TRBV28 to TRBJ2-7, with 8 bases fitting TRBD2. Looked up from germline, CDR1 is MDHEN and CDR2 is SYDVKM. J gave up 7 bases and V 4 bases, and 6 bases lay outside the gene matches. This CDR3 is 13 amino acids long. The CDR3 region has the DNA TGTGCCAGCAGTTCGGGGGGGCCGGGGGAGCAGTACGTC. Encoded protein: CASSSGGPGEQYV.

This sequence joins TRBV6-5 and TRBJ2-5; possibly TRBD1 for D (5 bases). The germline gives CDR1 MNHEY, CDR2 SVGAGI. Trimming shortened V by 5 bases and J by 5 bases, and 12 bases separated the two germline ends. The CDR3 is 13 residues long. CDR3 protein: CASSQTVGETQYF. As DNA, the CDR3 is TGTGCCAGCAGTCAGACAGTAGGGGAGACCCAGTACTTC.

This clone was picked up a small number of times. This chain connects TRBV6-5 to TRBJ1-2, with D perhaps matching TRBD1 (6 bases). V shed 2 bases and J shed 6 bases, with 10 bases lying between them. The CDR3 extends over 13 amino acids. Germline V gene data show CDR1 as MNHEY and CDR2 as SVGAGI. CDR3 DNA: TGTGCCAGCAGTTACACCCACAGGGATGGCTACACCTTC. Encoded protein: CASSYTHRDGYTF.

The J gene is TRBJ2-1, the V gene TRBV18; 10 positions agree with TRBD1. The V gene's germline CDR1 is KGHSH and CDR2 LQKENI. The CDR3 sequence is 16 residues long. V was clipped by 1 base and J by 8 bases; unmatched bases: 8. The CDR3 DNA is TGTGCCAGCTCACCACGGGGGACAGGGGTTTCCGATGAGCAGTTCTTC. Amino acid sequence: CASSPRGTGVSDEQFF.

The genes are TRBV7-9 and TRBJ2-7, with 11 positions matching TRBD1. The junction had 18 bases not matched to a gene; V was cut back by 8 bases and J by 3 bases. Germline V gene sequence: CDR1 SEHNR, CDR2 FQNEAQ (reference sequence). CDR3 length equals 18 residues. For the CDR3, the DNA is TGTGCCAGCGGAATTACGGACAGGGGGCGCATCGCGAACTACGAGCAGTACTTC. Residues: CASGITDRGRIANYEQYF. The entire variable domain, with the rest obtained from reference TRBV7-9 and TRBJ2-7, is as follows: DTGVSQNPRHKITKRGQNVTFRCDPISEHNRLYWYRQTLGQGPEFLTYFQNEAQLEKSRLLSDRFSAERPKGSFSTLEIQRTEQGDSAMYLCASGITDRGRIANYEQYFGPGTRLTVT.

The V call is TRBV7-3, the J call TRBJ2-1, with D unclear. CDR1 SGHTA and CDR2 FQGTGA come from the germline V gene. The CDR3 has 13 amino acids. Trimming removed 6 bases from V and 0 bases from J, with 6 bases in between. This CDR3 is CASSLSSYNEQFF. CDR3 in DNA: TGTGCCAGCAGTTTGAGCTCCTACAATGAGCAGTTCTTC.

The rearrangement uses TRBV11-2 and TRBJ2-7, with D possibly matching TRBD1 (6 bases). Trimming cost V 5 bases and J 2 bases, with 13 bases left between them. Germline V lookup: CDR1 SGHAT, CDR2 FQNNGV. The CDR3 sequence is 14 residues long. Written as DNA, the CDR3 is TGTGCCAGCAGCCAGACAGGAAACCCCTACGAGCAGTACTTC. Amino acids: CASSQTGNPYEQYF.

The gene calls are TRBV6-1 and TRBJ2-1, with D possibly matching TRBD1 (6 bases). The CDR3 is 12 residues long. CDR1 is MNHNS, CDR2 SASEGT, per germline. Trimming shortened V by 6 bases and J by 4 bases, and 7 bases separated the two germline ends. CDR3 nucleotides: TGTGCCAGCAGCGGACAGTACAATGAGCAGTTCTTC. Its protein product is CASSGQYNEQFF.

This clone was found once. The genes are TRBV5-1 and TRBJ2-3; D is perhaps TRBD2 (5 bases). Germline values: CDR1 SGHRS, CDR2 YFSETQ. V was cut by 0 bases and J by 1 base, with 9 bases left in between. This CDR3 has 15 residues. The CDR3 coding sequence is TGCGCCAGCAGCTTGGCCGTTAGCGGCACAGATACGCAGTATTTT. It specifies CASSLAVSGTDTQYF.

The chain couples TRBV11-2 to TRBJ2-3; 14 nucleotides match TRBD2. Germline V gene data show CDR1 as SGHAT and CDR2 as FQNNGV. With 1 base clipped from V and 7 bases from J, the junction kept 4 bases outside the gene matches. CDR3 length: 16 amino acids. DNA for the CDR3: TGTGCCAGCAGCTTAGGGACTAGCGGGGGGCAACATACGCAGTATTTT. The encoded protein is CASSLGTSGGQHTQYF.

The CDR3 region has the DNA TGCGCCAGCAGCGCAGTAGCGGGGGGGACTTACAATGAGCAGTTCTTC. Translation: CASSAVAGGTYNEQFF. The chain carries TRBV5-1 and TRBJ2-1, with TRBD2 matching over 11 bases. Trimming cost V 4 bases and J 4 bases; bases outside gene matches: 7. CDR3 length: 16 amino acids. In germline, CDR1 is SGHRS, CDR2 YFSETQ.

The V and J genes are TRBV10-1 and TRBJ1-5; a possible D gene is TRBD1 (5 bases). CDR1 and CDR2 (germline): WNHNN, SYGVQD (reference sequence). This CDR3 spans 13 amino acids. The ends were cut back, 0 bases at V and 9 bases at J, with 9 bases in the middle. For the CDR3, the DNA is TGCGCCAGCAGTGAGTCTGCAACAGGGCCCCAGCATTTT. This codes for CASSESATGPQHF.

This clone has more than one count but fewer than ten. V usage is TRBV11-2 and J usage is TRBJ2-1; 12 positions agree with TRBD2. The CDR3 loop spans 19 amino acids. V was clipped by 4 bases and J by 8 bases; unmatched bases: 18. Germline CDR1 reads SGHAT; CDR2 reads FQNNGV. CDR3 in DNA: TGTGCCAGCAGCTACCGACTAGCGGGGGCTACCTTCCCTTACGATGAGCAGTTCTTC. Translated: CASSYRLAGATFPYDEQFF.

The V call is TRBV19, the J call TRBJ2-3, with TRBD2 matching 8 bases. J lost 0 bases, V lost 4 bases, and 6 bases had no gene match. CDR1 LNHDA and CDR2 SQIVND come from the germline V gene (reference sequence). The CDR3 spans 16 residues. CDR3 coding DNA: TGTGCCAGTAGTACCGCTAGCGGGTTAAGCACAGATACGCAGTATTTT. Protein product: CASSTASGLSTDTQYF.

This sequence joins TRBV30 and TRBJ1-2; 7 bases align to TRBD1. V gave up 4 bases and J gave up 4 bases; unmatched junction bases: 9. The germline CDR1 and CDR2 sequences are GTSNPN and SVGIG (reference sequence). CDR3 length: 14 amino acids. CDR3 in DNA: TGTGCCTGGACCCCGACAGGGAGGAGCTATGGCTACACCTTC. Its protein product is CAWTPTGRSYGYTF.

This chain uses TRBV6-1 with TRBJ2-7; TRBD2 aligns across 11 bases. Germline CDR1 MNHNS, CDR2 SASEGT. The CDR3 covers 15 residues. J lost 0 bases, V lost 6 bases, and 4 bases had no gene match. This chain's CDR3 is CASRTSGVISYEQYF. The CDR3 DNA is TGTGCCAGCAGGACTAGCGGGGTAATCTCCTACGAGCAGTACTTC.